This TCR beta chain was recovered during a study of cytomegalovirus exposure and HLA in healthy donors. Study-level points and caveats: The study found most TCR sequences rare, yet found some public TCRs in many donors. Three of the chains that were CMV-associated were confirmed in vitro to be specific for CMV antigens. As a later analysis showed, a missense DCLRE1C variant was linked to trimming of TCR beta V- and J-genes. Association with HLA alleles at 0.05 false discovery rate was found for roughly 17,000 TCR beta sequences in a later analysis.

The PCR used 60 Vbeta and 13 Jbeta primers. Profiling relied on immunoSEQ multiplex PCR, and the TCRdb table lists in-frame clones only, not all of them. The repertoire holds about 170,000 clones, with roughly 84% as singletons. A note on this clone: Its antigen remains unknown.

The CDR3 contains 16 residues. Germline CDR1 is KGHSH and CDR2 is LQKENI. After removal of 5 bases from V and 1 base from J, the junction contained 8 bases not matched to a gene. The source is a male donor in good health and CMV-seronegative. The chain joins TRBV18 to TRBJ1-5, with 7 bases aligning to TRBD1. The sequenced sample consisted of PBMCs. The CDR3 region is CASSDDRAGSNQPQHF. CDR3 nucleotide sequence: TGTGCCAGCTCAGATGACAGGGCTGGGAGCAATCAGCCCCAGCATTTT.